This is a list of T cell receptor beta chains from one sample in a study of blood T cell repertoires in COVID-19. Clones were read by immunoSEQ multiplex PCR, and TCRdb kept only the in-frame ones, dropping some. The table shows approximately 240,000 clones, with about four fifths occurring only once. Sequencing used PBMCs or T cells enriched from blood (not recorded which). These TCRs come from a woman aged 40 to 50 with acute COVID-19. Each CDR3 is given with its conserved first and last residue. Each record gives: clone size, J gene, V gene, D gene, CDR3 protein, CDR3 DNA. D genes are given only for firm matches. Part of the rows lack a size; the others show once, few, many or a class for expanded clones.

. | TRBJ2-2 | TRBV5-5 | . | CASTDRFTGELFF | TGTGCCAGCACCGACAGGTTCACCGGGGAGCTGTTTTTT
. | TRBJ2-7 | TRBV11-2 | TRBD1 | CASSLVRTGGYEQYF | TGTGCCAGCAGCTTAGTCCGGACAGGGGGCTACGAGCAGTACTTC
many | TRBJ2-3 | TRBV15 | TRBD2 | CATTSGGPDTQYF | TGTGCCACGACTAGCGGGGGGCCAGATACGCAGTATTTT
. | TRBJ2-3 | TRBV27 | . | CASSFGLTDTQYF | TGTGCCAGCAGTTTTGGACTAACAGATACGCAGTATTTT
. | TRBJ2-1 | TRBV18 | . | CASSPIGGRGNEQFF | TGTGCCAGCTCACCAATCGGGGGTAGGGGCAATGAGCAGTTCTTC
. | TRBJ2-3 | TRBV5-5 | TRBD2 | CASSFHAGGSTDTQYF | TGTGCCAGCAGCTTTCACGCGGGAGGTAGCACAGATACGCAGTATTTT
. | TRBJ1-3 | TRBV4-2 | . | CASSQDRTATGNTIYF | TGTGCCAGCAGCCAAGATCGAACAGCCACTGGAAACACCATATATTTT
. | TRBJ1-2 | TRBV28 | . | CASSSYYGYTF | TGTGCCAGCAGTTCATACTATGGCTACACCTTC
. | TRBJ2-1 | TRBV28 | . | CASKLYNEQFF | TGTGCCAGCAAACTCTACAATGAGCAGTTCTTC
. | TRBJ1-1 | TRBV9 | . | CASSSMPGQQNTEAFF | TGTGCCAGCAGTTCTATGCCGGGACAACAGAACACTGAAGCTTTCTTT
. | TRBJ2-3 | TRBV6-1 | . | CASSEVLTDTQYF | TGTGCCAGCAGTGAAGTTCTCACAGATACGCAGTATTTT
. | TRBJ1-2 | TRBV30 | . | CAWSVSGLTNYGYTF | TGTGCCTGGAGTGTTTCAGGACTCACTAACTATGGCTACACCTTC
. | TRBJ1-2 | TRBV19 | TRBD1 | CASSITGVGNYGYTF | TGTGCCAGTAGTATAACAGGGGTTGGCAACTATGGCTACACCTTC
. | TRBJ2-7 | TRBV19 | TRBD2 | CASSIGHGIAGEQYF | TGTGCCAGTAGTATTGGGCACGGAATAGCGGGCGAGCAGTACTTC
. | TRBJ2-7 | TRBV6-6 | TRBD2 | CASSRLAEFYEQYF | TGTGCCAGCAGCCGACTAGCGGAGTTTTACGAGCAGTACTTC
. | TRBJ2-1 | TRBV27 | . | CASKSGYNEQFF | TGTGCCAGCAAATCCGGTTACAATGAGCAGTTCTTC
. | TRBJ1-4 | TRBV4-2 | TRBD1 | CASSQGQGAGEKLFF | TGTGCCAGCAGCCAGGGACAGGGGGCGGGGGAAAAACTGTTTTTT
. | TRBJ2-7 | TRBV12-5 | . | CASVALGGGPSYEQYF | TGTGCTAGTGTAGCCTTGGGCGGGGGCCCCTCCTACGAGCAGTACTTC
. | TRBJ2-7 | TRBV7-3 | . | CASSLSPVPTYEQYF | TGTGCCAGCAGCTTAAGCCCAGTACCCACCTACGAGCAGTACTTC
. | TRBJ2-7 | TRBV19 | . | CASSATGFPSGEQYF | TGTGCCAGTAGTGCAACCGGGTTCCCAAGCGGCGAGCAGTACTTC
. | TRBJ2-3 | TRBV9 | TRBD1 | CASSVGQGGTDTQYF | TGTGCCAGCAGCGTAGGACAGGGGGGGACAGATACGCAGTATTTT
once | TRBJ1-1 | TRBV6-2/TRBV6-3 | . | CASSYGGVGAFF | TGTGCCAGCAGTTACGGAGGGGTCGGAGCTTTCTTT
. | TRBJ1-2 | TRBV4-3 | . | CASSQIQVEGAGYTF | TGCGCCAGCAGCCAGATACAGGTGGAAGGGGCGGGCTACACCTTC
. | TRBJ1-2 | TRBV7-9 | TRBD1 | CASSPTPTGINSGYTF | TGTGCCAGCAGCCCTACCCCGACAGGGATTAACTCGGGCTACACCTTC
. | TRBJ1-3 | TRBV30 | . | CAWSVTGFGGNTIYF | TGTGCCTGGAGTGTAACGGGTTTCGGGGGAAACACCATATATTTT
. | TRBJ2-2 | TRBV15 | . | CATSSPGTGITGELFF | TGTGCCACCAGCAGTCCCGGGACTGGAATCACCGGGGAGCTGTTTTTT
. | TRBJ2-3 | TRBV12-5 | . | CASGRPRDSPTDTQYF | TGTGCTAGTGGCCGACCCCGGGACTCCCCCACAGATACGCAGTATTTT
. | TRBJ2-2 | TRBV11-3 | TRBD1 | CASSLEWTGRTGELFF | TGTGCCAGCAGCTTAGAATGGACAGGGAGGACCGGGGAGCTGTTTTTT
. | TRBJ2-2 | TRBV7-3 | TRBD1 | CASSPGQGNTGELFF | TGTGCCAGCAGCCCCGGACAGGGGAACACCGGGGAGCTGTTTTTT
. | TRBJ1-2 | TRBV2 | . | CASNVPGDLSYGYTF | TGTGCCAGCAATGTGCCGGGGGATCTTAGCTATGGCTACACCTTC
. | TRBJ1-3 | TRBV14 | . | CASSQQNTIYF | TGTGCCAGCAGCCAACAAAACACCATATATTTT
few | TRBJ2-7 | TRBV11-2 | TRBD2 | CASSLAASGGRFAYEQYF | TGTGCCAGCAGCTTAGCGGCTAGCGGGGGGCGATTCGCCTACGAGCAGTACTTC
few | TRBJ2-5 | TRBV14 | . | CASSRGQAQETQYF | TGTGCCAGCAGTAGAGGGCAAGCTCAAGAGACCCAGTACTTC
. | TRBJ1-5 | TRBV19 | . | CASSTAGGSNQPQHF | TGTGCCAGTAGTACGGCGGGGGGAAGCAATCAGCCCCAGCATTTT
. | TRBJ1-5 | TRBV27 | . | CASSLTAVLNQPQHF | TGTGCCAGCAGTCTAACAGCGGTACTCAATCAGCCCCAGCATTTT
. | TRBJ2-2 | TRBV6-4 | . | CASSYQENTGELFF | TGTGCCAGCAGTTATCAGGAGAACACCGGGGAGCTGTTTTTT
. | TRBJ2-1 | TRBV30 | TRBD2 | CAWRSSGGAFFNEQFF | TGTGCCTGGAGGTCTAGCGGGGGAGCCTTCTTTAATGAGCAGTTCTTC
. | TRBJ1-5 | TRBV28 | . | CASSSPAGNQPQHF | TGTGCCAGCAGTTCCCCGGCCGGGAATCAGCCCCAGCATTTT
few | TRBJ1-2 | TRBV5-1 | . | CASSFTQRNREGYTF | TGCGCCAGCAGCTTCACCCAGCGGAACAGGGAAGGTTACACCTTC
. | TRBJ1-2 | TRBV25-1 | . | CASSEVGQANGYTF | TGTGCCAGCAGTGAAGTCGGTCAGGCAAATGGCTACACCTTC
. | TRBJ2-5 | TRBV28 | TRBD2 | CASNPGGGVETQYF | TGTGCCAGCAACCCGGGGGGAGGAGTGGAGACCCAGTACTTC
once | TRBJ1-1 | TRBV6-5 | . | CASSQKYNTEAFF | TGTGCCAGCAGTCAGAAGTATAACACTGAAGCTTTCTTT
. | TRBJ2-3 | TRBV27 | . | CASSTKSAADTQYF | TGTGCCAGCAGTACGAAATCAGCGGCAGATACGCAGTATTTT
. | TRBJ2-7 | TRBV7-2 | . | CASSFSTGIGEQYF | TGTGCCAGCAGCTTCTCAACAGGGATAGGCGAGCAGTACTTC
few | TRBJ2-4 | TRBV30 | TRBD1 | CAWSPPGQGKDQYF | TGTGCCTGGAGTCCCCCCGGACAGGGGAAGGATCAGTACTTC
. | TRBJ1-5 | TRBV10-3 | TRBD1 | CAISEGQGKQPQHF | TGTGCCATCAGTGAGGGACAGGGCAAACAGCCCCAGCATTTT
. | TRBJ1-1 | TRBV6-5 | TRBD1 | CASLGQGKTEAFF | TGTGCCAGCCTTGGACAGGGTAAAACTGAAGCTTTCTTT
. | TRBJ2-5 | TRBV18 | TRBD2 | CASSPPNRRGGKETQYF | TGTGCCAGCTCACCACCGAACAGGCGGGGGGGGAAAGAGACCCAGTACTTC
. | TRBJ1-1 | TRBV28 | TRBD1 | CASNHPYVTGGRGTEAFF | TGTGCCAGCAACCACCCTTATGTGACAGGGGGGCGCGGGACTGAAGCTTTCTTT
once | TRBJ1-6 | TRBV2 | TRBD1 | CASTPGQSISPLHF | TGTGCCAGTACACCGGGACAGTCGATTTCACCCCTCCACTTT
once | TRBJ2-7 | TRBV5-4 | TRBD1 | CASSSPGTGSSYEQYF | TGTGCCAGCAGCTCCCCCGGGACAGGGAGCTCCTACGAGCAGTACTTC
. | TRBJ2-1 | TRBV9 | TRBD2 | CASSFGLAVINEQFF | TGTGCCAGCAGCTTTGGACTAGCGGTTATCAATGAGCAGTTCTTC
few | TRBJ1-2 | TRBV24-1 | . | CATQETVNYGYTF | TGTGCCACCCAAGAGACAGTTAACTATGGCTACACCTTC
. | TRBJ2-7 | TRBV7-2 | TRBD2 | CASSSPSGGPGREQYF | TGTGCCAGCAGCTCACCAAGCGGGGGGCCCGGTAGGGAGCAGTACTTC
few | TRBJ1-4 | TRBV27 | . | CASSAPGLGNEKLFF | TGTGCCTCATCGGCGCCGGGATTAGGAAATGAAAAACTGTTTTTT